A selection of T cell receptor beta chains follows, all from one sample in a study of cytomegalovirus exposure and HLA in healthy donors. Libraries were prepared by immunoSEQ multiplex PCR; TCRdb keeps only in-frame clonotypes and omits some of them. The table lists approximately 150,000 clones, around 80% of them singletons. Sequenced material: PBMCs. The receptors come from a boy younger than 10 in good health and CMV-seronegative. The CDR3 runs from the conserved cysteine through the conserved F or W. The D gene is left open where the match is weak. A clone size is listed for some rows: how often the clone was seen (once, few, many), or a class if it is expanded.

V	size	J	D	DNA	CDR3
TRBV6-5	.	TRBJ2-1	TRBD1	TGTGCCGCCACGCCCGGGACAGGGGAATCGAATGAGCAGTTCTTC	CAATPGTGESNEQFF
TRBV6-1	.	TRBJ2-1	TRBD1	TGTGCCAGCAGTCGGACAGGGGGGTCCTACAATGAGCAGTTCTTC	CASSRTGGSYNEQFF
TRBV9	.	TRBJ2-3	TRBD2	TGTGCCAGCAGCACCCGACTAGCGGGAGGGTTCACAGATACGCAGTATTTT	CASSTRLAGGFTDTQYF
TRBV10-2	.	TRBJ2-3	.	TGCGCCAGCAGTCTTGACAGAAACACAGATACGCAGTATTTT	CASSLDRNTDTQYF
TRBV9	.	TRBJ2-2	.	TGTGCCAGCAGCGTAGCAACGGGAGAAAGGGGTAACACCGGGGAGCTGTTTTTT	CASSVATGERGNTGELFF
TRBV5-6	.	TRBJ1-4	.	TGTGCCAGCAGCACGGTATGGGACTCTTCAAATGAAAAACTGTTTTTT	CASSTVWDSSNEKLFF
TRBV4-1	.	TRBJ1-6	.	TGCGCCAGCAGCCAGCGACAACCCTTGGGGACAAGGACGAGCTCCTATAATTCACCCCTCCACTTT	CASSQRQPLGTRTSSYNSPLHF
TRBV28	.	TRBJ1-2	TRBD1	TGTGCCAGCAGTCTACAGGGGGGGCAGCGGTACGGCTACACCTTC	CASSLQGGQRYGYTF
TRBV7-3	.	TRBJ2-1	TRBD2	TGTGCCAGCAGCCTTAATGGGGAGGGCGCCAATGAGCAGTTCTTC	CASSLNGEGANEQFF
TRBV15	.	TRBJ2-5	TRBD2	TGTGCCACCAGCAGAGATAAGGAGTCCAGCGGGGGTAGAGAGACCCAGTACTTC	CATSRDKESSGGRETQYF
TRBV28	.	TRBJ2-7	.	TGTGCCAGCAGTACTCCACAGGATTTCTACGAGCAGTACTTC	CASSTPQDFYEQYF
TRBV10-3	.	TRBJ1-3	TRBD1	TGTGCCACCTACGCCGGGACAGAGGAAAACACCATATATTTT	CATYAGTEENTIYF
TRBV7-9	.	TRBJ1-2	TRBD1	TGTGCCAGCAGCTTGTCGCAGGGGGCTAACCATGGCTACACCTTC	CASSLSQGANHGYTF
TRBV27	.	TRBJ2-7	TRBD2	TGTGCCAGCAGCCCACTAGCGGGAGGGCCGGGCGAGCAGTACTTC	CASSPLAGGPGEQYF
TRBV27	.	TRBJ2-7	TRBD2	TGTGCCAGCAGTTCCCTAAGACTAGCGGGGGGGCCGGGGGAGCAGTACTTC	CASSSLRLAGGPGEQYF
TRBV25-1	.	TRBJ2-1	TRBD1	TGTGCCAGCAGTGAAGGGGGACAGGGGGCCTGGAATGAGCAGTTCTTC	CASSEGGQGAWNEQFF
TRBV28	.	TRBJ2-6	TRBD2	TGTGCCAGCAGTTTAGATCTTGGGACTAGCTGGTCTGGGGCCAACGTCCTGACTTTC	CASSLDLGTSWSGANVLTF
TRBV7-2	.	TRBJ1-3	.	TGTGCCAGCAGCTCGAGTCCGAGGTCTGGAAACACCATATATTTT	CASSSSPRSGNTIYF
TRBV4-2	.	TRBJ2-1	.	TGTGCCAGCAGCCAAGAGGGTTCGGGGAATAATGAGCAGTTCTTC	CASSQEGSGNNEQFF
TRBV6-5	once	TRBJ2-6	.	TGTGCCAGCAGTTACTACGGGTCTGGGGCCAACGTCCTGACTTTC	CASSYYGSGANVLTF
TRBV5-4	.	TRBJ2-1	.	TGTGCCAGCAGCTCGACAGGTTGGACTTACAATGAGCAGTTCTTC	CASSSTGWTYNEQFF
TRBV5-1	.	TRBJ1-1	.	TGCGCCAGCAGTGGGGGGACCTTCTCGGACACTGAAGCTTTCTTT	CASSGGTFSDTEAFF
TRBV12-5	.	TRBJ1-1	TRBD1	TGTGCTAGTGGCCGCTCAACCGGGACAGGGTACACTGAAGCTTTCTTT	CASGRSTGTGYTEAFF
TRBV7-9	.	TRBJ1-2	TRBD1	TGTGCCAGCAGCCCCATCTCTACAGGGGCCGCTGGGTTTTATGGCTACACCTTC	CASSPISTGAAGFYGYTF
TRBV10-3	.	TRBJ2-2	.	TGTGCCATCAGTTCGGGACTTAGCGGCACCGGGGAGCTGTTTTTT	CAISSGLSGTGELFF